This TCR beta chain was found in a study of T cell responses to AZD1222 COVID-19 vaccine. This table comes from immunoSEQ multiplex PCR, and its TCRdb copy is limited to in-frame clones, with some not included. The sample holds 150,000 or so clones, more than 75% seen once. This CDR3 is built from 13 residues. Germline V gene sequence: CDR1 SGHTA, CDR2 FQGNSA. The V end lost 4 bases, the J end lost 8 bases, and 9 bases lay between the germline ends. About this clone itself: Its antigen is unidentified.

Study-wide results and caveats: Females made up more of the donors, who were largely white British, and clonal diversity may have come out too low. Across spike, vaccine-associated CD4 TCRs were found, dominant at 160-218 and 743-854.

This receptor was taken from an adult in good health. The V gene is TRBV7-2, the J gene TRBJ1-6; no firm D call. The sequencing here drew on peripheral blood, taken on day 0 of AZD1222 vaccination. The CDR3 region is CASSSLWDSPLHF. The CDR3 bases are TGTGCCAGCAGCTCCCTGTGGGATTCACCCCTCCACTTT. The full variable domain, with the rest looked up from reference TRBV7-2 and TRBJ1-6, is GAGVSQSPSNKVTEKGKDVELRCDPISGHTALYWYRQSLGQGLEFLIYFQGNSAPDKSGLPSDRFSAERTGGSVSTLTIQRTQQEDSAVYLCASSSLWDSPLHFGNGTRLTVT.